This TCR beta chain is from a study of PD-L1 blockade in urothelial cancer (dated by TCRdb to about 2017). Regarding the research as a whole: Therapy was started around 2014 for all patients, and atezolizumab 1,200 mg was administered intravenously every 3 weeks. Twenty-five of 29 patients were identified as males with urothelial cancer of bladder origin, and a prior smoking history was reported by 18 of 29 patients. An ECOG performance status of 0 or 1 was recorded for the patients, and 0 to 3 prior chemotherapy regimens had been received by the patients. Blood samples were analyzed at 3 weeks after treatment start (second dose) and at 6 weeks after treatment start. Blood samples gave a median of about 130,000 T cells and 80,000 to 95,000 unique TCRs, with a median clonality of 0.080. The study was an exploratory multi-omic analysis of somatic, immune and clinical correlates of response to PD-L1 blockade with atezolizumab in urothelial cancer. Pretreatment tumor samples and matched peripheral blood, collected serially before and after atezolizumab treatment, underwent TCR sequencing. Durable clinical benefit was defined as progression-free survival longer than 6 months, and TCR features were also tested against progression-free and overall survival. Whole exome sequencing and RNA sequencing of pretreatment tumors were performed alongside TCR sequencing in the same patients. Durable clinical benefit was achieved by nine patients but not by the remaining 20. Pretreatment blood TCR-seq was available for under 35 patients, at least one posttreatment blood collection was obtained for about 24 patients, and tumor TCR-seq was available for about 24 patients. Points the paper makes about the study in general: Improved progression-free and overall survival was found to be associated with pretreatment peripheral blood TCR clonality below the median. Small sample size (n of about 30) and many exploratory analyses mean the results are intended to be hypothesis-generating. Patients with durable benefit showed greater expansion of tumor-associated TCR clones in peripheral blood 3 weeks after starting treatment (n = 22, p = 0.022).

In regard to this clone: This receptor's antigen is unknown. No qualities accompany the bases; no much larger clone lies one base away.

A total of 25 to 35 patients with locally advanced or metastatic urothelial carcinoma, treated at Memorial Sloan Kettering on a trial protocol, made up the cohort. Peripheral blood mononuclear cells were collected pretreatment and during treatment, with between 1 and 8 total time points obtained per patient. The Qiagen DNeasy Blood extraction kit was used to purify genomic DNA from total PBMCs and from tumor samples. PBMCs were collected pretreatment and during treatment, and were isolated and stored as previously described. To estimate absolute template abundance from read counts, synthetic TCR analog templates were spiked into each PCR. Using the immunoSEQ assay, TCRbeta CDR3 regions were amplified from genomic DNA with bias-controlled V and J gene primers. Sequencing of rearranged TCRbeta segments was performed at approximately 20X coverage. The paper's data handling went like this. Sequencing errors were corrected by clustering, and CDR3s were annotated against IMGT so that V, D and J genes could be assigned. Only productive TCRbeta rearrangements were used in downstream analyses, excluding out-of-frame or stop-codon sequences. Clonality was calculated as one minus the Shannon entropy normalized by the log of the number of unique productive sequences. Clones differing between time points or between blood and tumor were identified using Fisher's exact test with Benjamini-Hochberg correction, with an adjusted p below 0.01 applied as the threshold. Drawn from immuneACCESS, this table holds only the in-frame rearrangements with V and J called that TCRdb kept. Clones are partly lost; checked studies trace under half to an unresolved V gene and leave the rest unexplained. That table furnishes V, J and clone size, whereas the DNA furnished D and trimming. The sample table lists 50,000 or so clones, approximately 83% of them with a count of one. The ten largest clones take up around 16% of the sample.

The CDR3 holds 12 amino acids from the cysteine to the phenylalanine. Solely the CDR3 DNA is kept, with 36 bases framed from the first base. From a lookup of the germline V gene (reference sequence), CDR1 and CDR2 are SEHNR and FQNEAQ. V is cut by 6 bases and J by 5 bases, and the space between the germline ends is 11 bases. The sequence links TRBV7-9 to TRBJ2-7, with TRBD1 perhaps the D gene, on 6 matching bases. This TCR derives from a man aged 55 to 69 with urothelial cancer. The specimen was PBMCs, collected around atezolizumab (anti-PD-L1) treatment. CDR3 sequence: CASRTRGDEQYF. The DNA reads as follows: TGTGCCAGCAGGACCAGGGGTGACGAGCAGTACTTC.